The T cell receptor (beta chain) under discussion was sequenced for a study of OX40 agonist ivuxolimab in advanced cancers. Study-wide results and limits: In CD8+ T cells, expanded clones were on average more numerous than in CD4+. Clones of CD4+ and CD8+ blood T cells grew by week 6 at doses of 0.1 to 3.0 mg/kg.

TCRdb's table, derived via immunoSEQ multiplex PCR, lists solely in-frame clones and lacks some. The table has 63,000 or so clones, around 88% seen once. Of note for this clone: Antigen specificity is unknown.

Germline assignment: CDR1 GTSNPN and CDR2 SVGIG (reference sequence). Trimming pared 0 bases from V and 6 bases from J, leaving 12 bases between. CDR3 length: 14 residues. The sequence was collected from an adult with an advanced solid tumor such as melanoma, head and neck, liver or kidney cancer. The chain links TRBV30 to TRBJ1-5; D is ambiguous. The sequencing here drew on CD4+ or CD8+ T cells sorted from blood, taken in a trial of the OX40 agonist ivuxolimab. The CDR3 region has the DNA TGTGCCTGGAGTGTTGCGGACCGTAGTCAGCCCCAGCATTTT. This sequence encodes CAWSVADRSQPQHF.